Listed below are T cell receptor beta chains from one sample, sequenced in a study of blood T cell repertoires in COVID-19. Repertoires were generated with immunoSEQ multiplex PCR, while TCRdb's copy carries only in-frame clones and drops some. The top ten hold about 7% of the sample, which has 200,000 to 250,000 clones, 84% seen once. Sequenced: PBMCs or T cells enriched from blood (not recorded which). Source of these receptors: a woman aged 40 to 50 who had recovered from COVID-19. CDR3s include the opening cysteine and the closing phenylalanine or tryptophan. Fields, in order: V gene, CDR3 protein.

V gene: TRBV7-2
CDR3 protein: CASSPAGTRGETQYF

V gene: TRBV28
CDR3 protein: CASSLAGGADSGELFF

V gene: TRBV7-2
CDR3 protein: CASSSAGGLGGELFF

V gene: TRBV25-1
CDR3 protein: CASSAESSYEQYF

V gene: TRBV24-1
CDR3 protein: CATSDPDTSYEQYF

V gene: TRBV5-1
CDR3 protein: CASARGGASDTQYF

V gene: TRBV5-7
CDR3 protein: CASSAGAGYYTGELFF

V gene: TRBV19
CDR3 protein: CASSSLGSGANVLTF

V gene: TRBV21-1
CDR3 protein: CASSKTTVALLTGNTIYF

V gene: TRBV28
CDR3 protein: CASRGDTEAFF

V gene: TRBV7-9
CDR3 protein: CASSLKTSGYNEQFF

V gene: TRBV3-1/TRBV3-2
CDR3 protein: CASRQTGGNEQFF

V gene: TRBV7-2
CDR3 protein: CASSLNLQGTEAFF

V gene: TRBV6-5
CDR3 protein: CASSVAGEKLFF

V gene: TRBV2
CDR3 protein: CASTGTAAYEQYF

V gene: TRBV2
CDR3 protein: CASTRREGEKLFF

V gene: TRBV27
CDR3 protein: CASSYRGNTEAFF

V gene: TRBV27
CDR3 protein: CASSPTNTGNTIYF

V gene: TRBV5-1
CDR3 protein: CASSLAGMNTEAFF

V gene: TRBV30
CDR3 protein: CAWSVSIGGGQPQHF

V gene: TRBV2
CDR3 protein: CATGQGNYGYTF

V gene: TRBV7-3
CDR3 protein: CASSLTSGETDTQYF

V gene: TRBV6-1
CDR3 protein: CASSDIPDKFNTEAFF

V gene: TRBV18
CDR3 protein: CASSPTGDTQYF

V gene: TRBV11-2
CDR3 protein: CASSLEGAVGAEAFF

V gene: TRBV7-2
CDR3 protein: CASSSRTSAGNEQFF

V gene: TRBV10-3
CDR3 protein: CAISGDRDGGELFF

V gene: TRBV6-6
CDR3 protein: CASSYSITSGPHEQFF

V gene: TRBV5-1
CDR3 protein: CASSLTGGTEAFF

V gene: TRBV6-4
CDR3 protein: CASPSRQGTTEKLFF

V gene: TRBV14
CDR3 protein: CASSSRTVYTF

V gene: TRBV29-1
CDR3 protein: CSALGLAGNTDTQYF

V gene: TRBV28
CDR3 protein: CASSLPMTVEQYF

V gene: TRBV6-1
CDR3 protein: CASSDAGRGIRPQHF

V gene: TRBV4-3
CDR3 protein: CASSQDPGTGPQKLFF

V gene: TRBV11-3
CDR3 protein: CASSFRTSGRAPYNEQFF

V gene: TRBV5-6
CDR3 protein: CASSLAGYGNTIYF

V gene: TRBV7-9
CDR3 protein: CASSLVLAGVETQYF

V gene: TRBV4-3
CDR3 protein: CASSQVVTGNTEAFF

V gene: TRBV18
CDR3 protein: CASSPGFEGTEAFF

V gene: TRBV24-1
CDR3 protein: CATSRQAPEPQHF

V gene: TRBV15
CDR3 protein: CATSRDFGQAFF

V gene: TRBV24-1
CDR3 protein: CATAQGGEGTQYF

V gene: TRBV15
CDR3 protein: CATKERANTGELFF

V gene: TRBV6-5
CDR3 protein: CASQFLGDQPQHF

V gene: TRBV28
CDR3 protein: CASSLGGQSYEQYF

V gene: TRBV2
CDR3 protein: CATTTGGYQETQYF

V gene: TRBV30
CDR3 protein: CAWSLASGQHPYEQYF

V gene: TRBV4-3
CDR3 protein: CASSQDLGQNYGYTF

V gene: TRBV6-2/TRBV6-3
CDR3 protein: CASSYENYGYTF

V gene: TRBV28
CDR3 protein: CASSPRGGGYTF